This T cell receptor (beta chain) was sequenced during a study of T cell changes during pregnancy in multiple sclerosis. The table came from immunoSEQ multiplex PCR; TCRdb's copy has only in-frame clones and leaves some out. This table has around 67,000 clones, around 92% appearing once. The length of the CDR3 is 12 residues. Looked up from germline, CDR1 is SEHNR and CDR2 is FQNEAQ (reference sequence). V lost 0 bases, J lost 4 bases, and 2 bases lay in between. The chain uses TRBV7-9 and TRBJ2-3, with D hard to call. The sequencing used peripheral blood, collected in the first trimester of pregnancy. This receptor was taken from a female donor with multiple sclerosis, enrolled in a pregnancy study. CDR3 coding DNA: TGTGCCAGCAGCTTAGCCGCAGATACGCAGTATTTT. This sequence encodes CASSLAADTQYF.